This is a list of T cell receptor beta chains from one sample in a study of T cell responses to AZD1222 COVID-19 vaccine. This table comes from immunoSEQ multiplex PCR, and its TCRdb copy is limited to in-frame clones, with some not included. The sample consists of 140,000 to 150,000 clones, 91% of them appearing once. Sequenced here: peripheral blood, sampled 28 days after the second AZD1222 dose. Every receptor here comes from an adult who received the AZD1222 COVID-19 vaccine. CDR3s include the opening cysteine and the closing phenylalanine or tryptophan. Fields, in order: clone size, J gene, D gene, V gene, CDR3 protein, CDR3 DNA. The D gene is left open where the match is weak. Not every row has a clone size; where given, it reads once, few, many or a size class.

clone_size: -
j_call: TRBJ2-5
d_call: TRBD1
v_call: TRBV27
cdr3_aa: CASSLRTGIREGTQYF
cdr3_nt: TGTGCCAGCAGTTTGCGGACAGGGATTCGGGAAGGGACCCAGTACTTC

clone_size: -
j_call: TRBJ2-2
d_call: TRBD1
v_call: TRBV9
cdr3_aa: CASSVEPPGQVNLYRTGELFF
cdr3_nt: TGTGCCAGCAGCGTAGAACCACCGGGACAGGTGAATCTCTATCGGACCGGGGAGCTGTTTTTT

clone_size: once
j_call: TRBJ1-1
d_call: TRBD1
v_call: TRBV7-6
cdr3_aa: CASSLHGTAEAFF
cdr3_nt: TGTGCCAGCAGCTTACATGGGACAGCTGAAGCTTTCTTT

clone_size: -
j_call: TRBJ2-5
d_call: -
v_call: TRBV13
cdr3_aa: CASSLGTGQETQYF
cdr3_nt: TGTGCCAGCAGCTTAGGGACAGGCCAAGAGACCCAGTACTTC

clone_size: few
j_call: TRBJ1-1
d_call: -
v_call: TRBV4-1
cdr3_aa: CASSQDGPTEAFF
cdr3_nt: TGCGCCAGCAGCCAAGATGGGCCCACTGAAGCTTTCTTT

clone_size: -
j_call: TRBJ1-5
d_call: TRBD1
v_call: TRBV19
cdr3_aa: CASMAIDRGSNQPQHF
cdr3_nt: TGTGCTAGTATGGCAATAGACAGGGGAAGCAATCAGCCCCAGCATTTT

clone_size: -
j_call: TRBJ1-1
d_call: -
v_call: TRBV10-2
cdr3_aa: CASSEIGGRTMNTEAFF
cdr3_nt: TGCGCCAGCAGTGAGATTGGGGGACGGACCATGAACACTGAAGCTTTCTTT

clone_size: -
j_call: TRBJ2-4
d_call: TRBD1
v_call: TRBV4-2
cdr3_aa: CASSHFGQALDIQYF
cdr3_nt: TGTGCCAGCAGCCACTTCGGACAGGCGTTGGACATTCAGTACTTC

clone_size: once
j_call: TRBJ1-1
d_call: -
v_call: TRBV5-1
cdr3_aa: CASSLWREGTEAFF
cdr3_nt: TGCGCCAGCAGCTTGTGGAGGGAGGGCACTGAAGCTTTCTTT

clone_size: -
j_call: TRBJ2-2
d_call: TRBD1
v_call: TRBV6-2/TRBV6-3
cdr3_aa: CASSKGQGQAGELFF
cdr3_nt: TGTGCCAGCAGTAAAGGACAGGGGCAAGCCGGGGAGCTGTTTTTT

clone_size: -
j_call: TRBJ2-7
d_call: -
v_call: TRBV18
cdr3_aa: CASSPPSWGEQYF
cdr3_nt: TGTGCCAGCTCACCACCATCCTGGGGCGAGCAGTACTTC

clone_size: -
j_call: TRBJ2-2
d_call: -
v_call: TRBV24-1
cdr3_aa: CATKGAGPNTGELFF
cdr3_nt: TGTGCCACCAAAGGGGCAGGGCCTAACACCGGGGAGCTGTTTTTT

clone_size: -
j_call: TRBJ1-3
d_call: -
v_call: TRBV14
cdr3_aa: CASSQDRGGLPSGNTIYF
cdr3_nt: TGTGCCAGCAGCCAAGATCGGGGGGGGCTCCCCTCTGGAAACACCATATATTTT

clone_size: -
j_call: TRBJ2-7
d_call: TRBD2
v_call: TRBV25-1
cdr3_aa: CASSRGEGSPRYEQYF
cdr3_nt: TGTGCCAGCAGTCGGGGGGAGGGTTCCCCTCGCTACGAGCAGTACTTC

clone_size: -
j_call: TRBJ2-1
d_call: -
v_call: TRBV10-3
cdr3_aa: CAINIKSSSYNEQFF
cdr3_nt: TGTGCCATCAATATTAAGTCGAGCTCCTACAATGAGCAGTTCTTC

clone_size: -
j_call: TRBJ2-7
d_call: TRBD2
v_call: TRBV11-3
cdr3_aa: CASSLGGLAGAYEQYF
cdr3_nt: TGTGCCAGCAGCCTAGGGGGACTAGCGGGAGCTTACGAGCAGTACTTC

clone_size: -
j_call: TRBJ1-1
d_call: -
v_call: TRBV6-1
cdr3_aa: CASSEGSTEAFF
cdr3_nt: TGTGCCAGCAGTGAAGGGAGCACTGAAGCTTTCTTT

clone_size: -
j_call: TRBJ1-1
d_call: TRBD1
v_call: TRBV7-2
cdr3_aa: CASSPGTGMHTEAFF
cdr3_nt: TGTGCCAGCAGCCCTGGGACAGGGATGCACACTGAAGCTTTCTTT

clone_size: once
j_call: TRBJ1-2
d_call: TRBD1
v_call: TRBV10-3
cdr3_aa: CAIRGGQGGSYGYTF
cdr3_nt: TGTGCCATCAGAGGGGGACAGGGTGGCAGCTATGGCTACACCTTC

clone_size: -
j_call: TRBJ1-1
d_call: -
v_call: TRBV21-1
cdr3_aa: CASSKKGSGKAFF
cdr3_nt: TGTGCCAGCAGCAAAAAGGGGTCAGGAAAAGCTTTCTTT

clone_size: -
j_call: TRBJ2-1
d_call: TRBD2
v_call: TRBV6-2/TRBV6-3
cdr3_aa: CASSRSGRTYNEQFF
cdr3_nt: TGTGCCAGCAGTCGTAGCGGGAGAACCTACAATGAGCAGTTCTTC

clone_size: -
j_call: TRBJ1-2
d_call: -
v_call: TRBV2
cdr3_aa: CARSALGTLGHGYTF
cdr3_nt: TGTGCCAGGTCCGCGCTGGGCACCCTGGGACATGGCTACACCTTC

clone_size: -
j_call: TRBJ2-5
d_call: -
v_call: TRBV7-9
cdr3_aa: CASSRGRVQETQYF
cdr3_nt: TGTGCCAGCAGCCGCGGACGGGTCCAAGAGACCCAGTACTTC

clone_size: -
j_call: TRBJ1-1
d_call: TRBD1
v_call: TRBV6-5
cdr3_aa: CASRTGQSNTEAFF
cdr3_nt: TGTGCCAGCCGGACAGGACAGTCGAACACTGAAGCTTTCTTT

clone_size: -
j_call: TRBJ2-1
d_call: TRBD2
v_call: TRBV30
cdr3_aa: CAWARGLAGNEQFF
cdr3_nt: TGTGCCTGGGCCAGAGGACTAGCGGGAAATGAGCAGTTCTTC

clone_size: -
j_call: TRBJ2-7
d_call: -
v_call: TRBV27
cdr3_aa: CASSRIATGYEQYF
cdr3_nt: TGTGCCAGCAGTCGAATAGCGACGGGTTACGAGCAGTACTTC

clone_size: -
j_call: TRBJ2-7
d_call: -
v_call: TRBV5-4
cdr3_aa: CASSFGERAYEQYF
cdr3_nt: TGTGCCAGCAGCTTTGGAGAGCGGGCCTACGAGCAGTACTTC

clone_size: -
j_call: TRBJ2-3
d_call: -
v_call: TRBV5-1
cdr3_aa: CASSWSPPGAGAVDTQYF
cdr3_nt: TGCGCCAGCAGCTGGAGTCCCCCAGGGGCGGGGGCCGTGGATACGCAGTATTTT

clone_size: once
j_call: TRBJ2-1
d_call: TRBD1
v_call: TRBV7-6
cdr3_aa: CASSPRGTGRYNEQFF
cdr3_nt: TGTGCCAGCAGCCCCAGAGGGACAGGGAGGTACAATGAGCAGTTCTTC

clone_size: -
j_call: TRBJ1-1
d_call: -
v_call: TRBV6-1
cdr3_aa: CASSEGDRPTEAFF
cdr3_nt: TGTGCCAGCAGTGAAGGCGACAGGCCCACTGAAGCTTTCTTT

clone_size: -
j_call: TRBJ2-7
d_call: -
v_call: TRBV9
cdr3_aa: CASSEGGLAHGEQYF
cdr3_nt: TGTGCCAGCAGCGAGGGTGGGCTGGCGCACGGCGAGCAGTACTTC

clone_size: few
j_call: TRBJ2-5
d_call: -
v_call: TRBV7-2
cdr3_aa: CASSSGYPHF
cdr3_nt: TGTGCCAGCAGCTCGGGGTACCCGCACTTC

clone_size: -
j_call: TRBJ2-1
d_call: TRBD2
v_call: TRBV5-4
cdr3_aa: CASITRSGTSGSNEQFF
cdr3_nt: TGTGCCAGCATTACCCGGTCCGGGACTAGCGGGAGTAATGAGCAGTTCTTC

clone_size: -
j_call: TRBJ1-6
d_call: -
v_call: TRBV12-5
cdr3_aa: CASGLVLGGLGSPLHF
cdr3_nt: TGTGCTAGTGGTTTGGTACTCGGGGGATTGGGGTCACCCCTCCACTTT

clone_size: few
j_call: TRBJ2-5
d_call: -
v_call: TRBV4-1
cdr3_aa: CASSPTSAGSWTQYF
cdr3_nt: TGCGCCAGCAGCCCGACGTCTGCTGGGTCATGGACCCAGTACTTC

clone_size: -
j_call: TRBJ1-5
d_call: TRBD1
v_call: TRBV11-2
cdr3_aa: CAHKRGVQGQSVNQPQHF
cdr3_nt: TGTGCCCATAAAAGGGGGGTACAGGGGCAGAGTGTCAATCAGCCCCAGCATTTT

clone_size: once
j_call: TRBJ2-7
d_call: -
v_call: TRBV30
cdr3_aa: CAWSAPPGTYEQYF
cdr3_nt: TGTGCCTGGAGTGCCCCCCCCGGGACCTACGAGCAGTACTTC